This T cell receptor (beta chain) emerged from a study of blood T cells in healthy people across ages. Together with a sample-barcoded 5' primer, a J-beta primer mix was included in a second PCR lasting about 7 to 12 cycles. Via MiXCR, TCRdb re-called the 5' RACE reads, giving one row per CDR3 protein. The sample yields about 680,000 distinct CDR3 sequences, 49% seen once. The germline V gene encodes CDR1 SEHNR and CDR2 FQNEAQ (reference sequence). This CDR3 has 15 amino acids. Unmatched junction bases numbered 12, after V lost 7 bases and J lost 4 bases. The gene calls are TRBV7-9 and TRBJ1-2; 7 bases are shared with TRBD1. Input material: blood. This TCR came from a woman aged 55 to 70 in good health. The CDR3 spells CASTLPIRTGYGYTF. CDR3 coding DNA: TGTGCCAGCACCCTGCCAATCCGGACAGGCTATGGCTACACCTTC.